These T cell receptor beta chains were read from a single sample in a study of shared clonotypes between healthy human individuals. TCRdb keeps only in-frame clones here, not all; method: immunoSEQ multiplex PCR. The sample lists around 350,000 clones; around 67% were seen once. Specimen: memory CD4+ T cells sorted from blood. Receptors were obtained from a man aged 25 to 45 in good health. Each CDR3 is given with its conserved first and last residue. D genes are given only for firm matches.

TRBJ2-2	TRBD2	TRBV5-6	CASSPGLAGEGVNTGELFF
TRBJ1-5	TRBD1	TRBV6-6	CASSKNTGVQPQHF
TRBJ1-4	NA	TRBV28	CASSQGGTNEKLFF
TRBJ2-7	NA	TRBV2	CASSVQGYEQYF
TRBJ1-5	NA	TRBV5-1	CASSLSGDPGQPQHF
TRBJ1-1	NA	TRBV10-2	CASSRGVPEAFF
TRBJ2-7	TRBD2	TRBV7-8	CASSLTSGIYEQYF
TRBJ2-3	NA	TRBV11-2	CASSFGARATHTDTQYF
TRBJ1-3	NA	TRBV18	CASSKDSGSRNTIYF
TRBJ2-2	TRBD2	TRBV7-2	CASSLSPAGGHGELFF
TRBJ2-1	NA	TRBV5-5	CASSLRLEEFF
TRBJ2-5	NA	TRBV18	CASSPPSVGETQYF
TRBJ2-7	NA	TRBV18	CASSPGSGIYEQYF
TRBJ2-1	NA	TRBV28	CASTSTGLVRNEQFF
TRBJ2-7	NA	TRBV7-7	CASSLTGEGEQYF
TRBJ2-7	NA	TRBV10-2	CASSPSSYEQYF
TRBJ2-3	NA	TRBV28	CASSFRFDPSTDTQYF
TRBJ2-1	TRBD1	TRBV2	CASSSKQTGVPYNEQFF
TRBJ2-3	NA	TRBV10-3	CAISDERRGSKNTQYF
TRBJ2-3	NA	TRBV5-1	CASSLDSGQTDTQYF
TRBJ2-7	NA	TRBV18	CASSPRTGPGITYEQYF
TRBJ1-4	NA	TRBV25-1	CASSEYGTAQGGEKLFF
TRBJ2-3	TRBD2	TRBV5-4	CASSLGAGAGTDTQYF
TRBJ2-2	NA	TRBV19	CASTGIHWGTGELFF
TRBJ1-2	NA	TRBV4-1	CASSQGGLLNYGYTF
TRBJ1-4	NA	TRBV19	CASSEIGEKLFF
TRBJ2-7	TRBD1	TRBV28	CASSPPQGALSEQYF
TRBJ2-2	NA	TRBV11-3	CASSLAGAGELFF
TRBJ1-1	NA	TRBV27	CASSAWVNTEAFF
TRBJ1-4	NA	TRBV19	CASSIESDFGGAKLFF
TRBJ2-1	TRBD2	TRBV11-3	CASSLLAGGPGEQFF
TRBJ2-3	NA	TRBV11-2	CASSLVSRYTDTQYF
TRBJ2-3	NA	TRBV5-4	CASSLVGPSTDTQYF
TRBJ2-1	TRBD2	TRBV10-3	CAISDEGLVRGDEQFF
TRBJ2-7	NA	TRBV7-9	CASSLRRGATYEQYF
TRBJ2-1	NA	TRBV19	CASSMGGGPKYNEQFF
TRBJ2-2	TRBD1	TRBV4-1	CASSQAGQGNTGELFF
TRBJ2-2	TRBD1	TRBV13	CASSDGQGRIGELFF
TRBJ2-7	NA	TRBV5-6	CASSLGQVYEQYF
TRBJ2-7	NA	TRBV6-1	CASMRGASYEQYF
TRBJ1-2	TRBD1	TRBV19	CASRLQGILGYTF
TRBJ2-7	NA	TRBV7-6	CASSPGYEQYF
TRBJ2-2	TRBD1	TRBV18	CASSSQGDGTGELFF
TRBJ1-5	NA	TRBV2	CASKDSGNQPQHF
TRBJ2-5	NA	TRBV2	CASTIVVGETQYF
TRBJ1-1	NA	TRBV6-1	CASSPSVGRTEAFF
TRBJ1-2	NA	TRBV28	CASKGVAGDPNYGYTF
TRBJ2-2	NA	TRBV11-2	CASSRARSNTGELFF
TRBJ2-7	NA	TRBV5-4	CASSLGRAGNIQYF
TRBJ2-3	TRBD2	TRBV5-6	CASSFGGEGDTQYF
TRBJ2-5	TRBD2	TRBV10-3	CAISGGSETQYF
TRBJ2-1	NA	TRBV20-1	CSVSGNEQFF
TRBJ2-1	TRBD1	TRBV11-2	CASSFTGGYNEQFF
TRBJ2-3	NA	TRBV10-3	CAISEEADTQYF
TRBJ2-7	TRBD1	TRBV28	CASSGRDRRWDEQYF
TRBJ1-1	NA	TRBV7-2	CASSGRTNTEAFF
TRBJ2-7	NA	TRBV6-5	CASGEHGSYEQYF